This is a list of T cell receptor beta chains from one sample in a study of blood T cell repertoires in COVID-19. The assay was immunoSEQ multiplex PCR, and TCRdb's table has in-frame clones only and misses some. The sample consists of approximately 180,000 clones, roughly 90% of them appearing once. Sequencing was done on a sample of PBMCs or T cells enriched from blood (not recorded which). These receptors were taken from a human donor with acute COVID-19. The donor label of this sample is uncertain. CDR3s include the opening cysteine and the closing phenylalanine or tryptophan. D genes are given only for firm matches. Clone sizes are given selectively: once, few, many, or a class where the clone is expanded.

V	J	size	D	CDR3	DNA
TRBV4-1	TRBJ1-5	.	.	CASSQDDEGDQPQHF	TGCGCCAGCAGCCAAGATGACGAGGGAGATCAGCCCCAGCATTTT
TRBV9	TRBJ1-2	.	.	CASSVEAGNGYTF	TGTGCCAGCAGCGTAGAGGCGGGTAATGGCTACACCTTC
TRBV5-1	TRBJ1-6	.	TRBD1	CASSLRVGGDSHF	TGCGCCAGCAGCTTACGGGTCGGAGGGGACAGCCACTTT
TRBV7-2	TRBJ1-2	few	.	CASSSRIYGYTF	TGTGCCAGCAGCTCGCGGATCTATGGCTACACCTTC
TRBV9	TRBJ1-1	once	TRBD1	CASSLRDRMNTEAFF	TGTGCCAGCTCCCTTCGGGACAGGATGAACACTGAAGCTTTCTTT
TRBV29-1	TRBJ1-1	.	TRBD1	CSVELTGGLTEAFF	TGCAGCGTTGAATTGACAGGGGGGTTGACTGAAGCTTTCTTT
TRBV5-4	TRBJ2-5	.	.	CASSPKALTKEETQYF	TGTGCCAGCAGCCCCAAAGCGCTCACTAAGGAAGAGACCCAGTACTTC
TRBV10-1	TRBJ2-7	.	.	CASGGAGENLLRAQISYEQYF	TGCGCCAGCGGGGGGGCGGGCGAAAATCTCCTACGAGCGCAAATCTCCTACGAGCAGTACTTC
TRBV4-2	TRBJ2-1	.	TRBD2	CASSQGPAGGGYNEQFF	TGTGCCAGCAGCCAAGGCCCAGCGGGGGGTGGTTACAATGAGCAGTTCTTC
TRBV11-2	TRBJ2-2	once	TRBD2	CASSLGRASGAGELFF	TGTGCCAGCAGCCTGGGTCGGGCTAGCGGGGCCGGGGAGCTGTTTTTT
TRBV18	TRBJ2-1	.	TRBD2	CASSSGYGGGSNEQFF	TGTGCCAGCTCATCCGGTTACGGCGGGGGGAGTAATGAGCAGTTCTTC
TRBV6-5	TRBJ2-7	.	.	CASMRRGQNSYEQYF	TGTGCCAGCATGCGAAGAGGACAGAACTCCTACGAGCAGTACTTC
TRBV19	TRBJ1-2	.	TRBD1	CASSTPGQGIKIGGYTF	TGTGCCAGTAGTACGCCGGGACAGGGAATAAAGATAGGCGGCTACACCTTC
TRBV18	TRBJ2-2	.	TRBD2	CASSPTTSPGELFF	TGTGCCAGCTCTCCCACGACTAGCCCCGGGGAGCTGTTTTTT
TRBV5-6	TRBJ2-7	.	TRBD1	CASTGRGRVEQYF	TGTGCCAGCACGGGAAGGGGGCGTGTCGAGCAGTACTTC
TRBV5-4	TRBJ1-2	.	TRBD1	CASSHDRESGYTF	TGTGCCAGCAGCCATGACAGGGAGAGTGGCTACACCTTC
TRBV5-5	TRBJ2-1	once	.	CASSLRTGAGENEQFF	TGTGCCAGCAGCTTGAGAACGGGGGCGGGAGAGAATGAGCAGTTCTTC
TRBV12-5	TRBJ1-2	.	.	CASGLSAGDGYTF	TGTGCTAGTGGTTTAAGTGCAGGGGATGGCTACACCTTC
TRBV5-1	TRBJ1-6	few	.	CASSLGLGGDSPLHF	TGCGCCAGCAGCTTGGGTTTAGGCGGTGATTCACCCCTCCACTTT
TRBV7-7	TRBJ1-1	.	TRBD1	CASSLTGDTEAFF	TGTGCCAGCAGCTTGACAGGGGACACTGAAGCTTTCTTT
TRBV6-6	TRBJ1-4	.	.	CASSSRGEKLFF	TGTGCCAGCAGTTCGCGCGGTGAAAAACTGTTTTTT
TRBV4-3	TRBJ1-2	.	TRBD1	CASSQARGQTNYGYTF	TGCGCCAGCAGCCAGGCAAGGGGGCAGACTAACTATGGCTACACCTTC
TRBV28	TRBJ2-7	.	.	CASSPMDSYEQYF	TGTGCCAGCAGTCCCATGGACAGCTACGAGCAGTACTTC
TRBV15	TRBJ2-1	.	TRBD2	CATSRDAGGPNEQFF	TGTGCCACCAGCAGAGACGCGGGGGGTCCCAATGAGCAGTTCTTC
TRBV4-2	TRBJ1-2	.	TRBD1	CASSQDRGRTGKGGYTF	TGTGCCAGCAGCCAAGATCGGGGACGGACAGGAAAGGGTGGCTACACCTTC
TRBV15	TRBJ2-7	.	TRBD2	CATSRPLAGAYEQYF	TGTGCCACCAGCAGGCCTCTAGCGGGGGCCTACGAGCAGTACTTC
TRBV30	TRBJ2-2	.	TRBD2	CAWTREDWTGELFF	TGTGCCTGGACACGGGAGGATTGGACCGGGGAGCTGTTTTTT
TRBV19	TRBJ1-2	.	TRBD1	CASSMTGEYGYTF	TGTGCCAGTAGTATGACAGGGGAGTATGGCTACACCTTC
TRBV7-8	TRBJ1-5	.	TRBD1	CASSSPGGRGHDQPQHF	TGTGCCAGCAGCTCCCCGGGCGGCAGGGGGCACGATCAGCCCCAGCATTTT
TRBV5-6	TRBJ1-3	.	.	CASSLKGGPGNTIYF	TGTGCCAGCAGCTTAAAAGGGGGTCCTGGGAACACCATATATTTT
TRBV7-2	TRBJ2-7	.	.	CASSLARGDYEQYF	TGTGCCAGCAGCTTAGCGCGCGGGGACTACGAGCAGTACTTC
TRBV11-3	TRBJ1-1	.	.	CASSPPGGQGAFF	TGTGCCAGCAGCCCACCCGGGGGGCAAGGAGCTTTCTTT
TRBV4-3	TRBJ2-1	.	.	CASSQVRSSYNEQFF	TGCGCCAGCAGCCAAGTAAGGAGCTCCTACAATGAGCAGTTCTTC
TRBV27	TRBJ2-5	.	.	CASSSGLQETQYF	TGTGCCAGCAGTTCGGGACTTCAAGAGACCCAGTACTTC
TRBV29-1	TRBJ1-2	.	.	CSVRQNERGGGYTF	TGCAGCGTCCGACAGAACGAGAGAGGCGGTGGCTACACCTTC
TRBV6-6	TRBJ1-3	.	.	CASSRQAIRSGNTIYF	TGTGCCAGCAGTCGACAGGCGATTAGATCTGGAAACACCATATATTTT
TRBV7-9	TRBJ2-3	.	TRBD2	CASGGGSDTQYF	TGTGCCAGCGGGGGAGGGTCAGATACGCAGTATTTT
TRBV20-1	TRBJ1-1	.	.	CSHLRFEAFF	TGCTCCCATTTACGGTTTGAAGCTTTCTTT
TRBV7-9	TRBJ2-5	.	TRBD1	CASSPTGRLETQYF	TGTGCCAGCAGCCCGACAGGGCGGTTGGAGACCCAGTACTTC
TRBV4-1	TRBJ2-5	.	.	CASSHGAQGGQYF	TGCGCCAGCAGCCACGGAGCGCAAGGAGGCCAGTACTTC
TRBV6-5	TRBJ1-4	few	TRBD1	CASSYSPGGVSEKLFF	TGTGCCAGCAGTTACTCTCCAGGGGGCGTCAGTGAAAAACTGTTTTTT
TRBV7-6	TRBJ2-2	.	.	CASSYGTTNTGELFF	TGTGCCAGCAGTTACGGGACAACGAACACCGGGGAGCTGTTTTTT
TRBV5-6	TRBJ2-5	.	TRBD1	CASSLDVSGQGETQYF	TGTGCCAGCAGCTTGGATGTCTCGGGACAGGGAGAGACCCAGTACTTC
TRBV11-3	TRBJ2-2	.	TRBD2	CASSPTSGGAGELFF	TGTGCCAGCAGCCCCACTAGCGGGGGGGCCGGGGAGCTGTTTTTT
TRBV5-4	TRBJ2-5	.	TRBD1	CASSFTGGKETQYF	TGTGCCAGCAGCTTCACAGGGGGCAAAGAGACCCAGTACTTC
TRBV6-6	TRBJ1-5	.	.	CASSFGTRNQPQHF	TGTGCCAGCAGTTTCGGGACACGCAATCAGCCCCAGCATTTT
TRBV11-3	TRBJ2-7	.	.	CASSAPLSAEQYF	TGTGCCAGCAGCGCACCCTTGAGCGCCGAGCAGTACTTC
TRBV30	TRBJ2-3	.	.	CAWSTQDSSDTQYF	TGTGCCTGGAGTACCCAGGACAGTTCAGATACGCAGTATTTT
TRBV7-3	TRBJ2-2	.	TRBD2	CASSTTSGGYTGELFF	TGTGCCAGCAGTACGACTAGCGGGGGGTACACCGGGGAGCTGTTTTTT
TRBV1	TRBJ1-6	.	.	CTSSQDQEGWNSPLHF	TGCACCAGCAGCCAAGATCAGGAGGGCTGGAATTCACCCCTCCACTTT
TRBV7-6	TRBJ2-7	.	.	CASSAGGPTYEQYF	TGTGCCAGCAGCGCCGGGGGGCCCACCTACGAGCAGTACTTC
TRBV5-1	TRBJ2-7	.	.	CASSSIYEQYF	TGCGCCAGCAGCTCCATCTACGAGCAGTACTTC